This TCR beta chain comes out of a study of response to subunit inactivated influenza vaccine. The table lists this clonotype with many counts. A single record per CDR3 protein comes from TCRdb applying MiXCR to the RT-PCR reads. The table lists approximately 570,000 distinct CDR3 sequences, less than 8% of them singletons, with approximately 12% in the top ten. Sample: PBMCs from blood, taken 23 months after vaccination. This sequence was found in a man between 50 and 75 years old who received an inactivated influenza vaccine.

The CDR3 is CSAGTDLSTRTQYF. In nucleotides, the CDR3 is TGCAGCGCAGGGACCGACTTGAGTACGCGTACGCAGTATTTT. The chain recombines TRBV29-1 with TRBJ2-3; TRBD1 or TRBD2 may be the D gene (5 bases each). The germline CDR1 and CDR2 sequences are SQVTM and ANQGSEA. The CDR3 covers 14 residues. With 7 bases removed from V and 8 bases from J, the gap between germline ends came to 22 bases.